The sequence of this TCR beta chain was determined in a study of blood T cells in healthy people across ages. Whole-study findings and limits: The diversity estimates, figures obtained from one million T cells, were considered underestimates. Comparison with aged donors showed that long-lived donors had more naive CD4+ cells and higher diversity. With age, beta diversity per million T cells declined roughly linearly, significantly by approximately 40.

Healthy Caucasian individuals from Russia aged roughly 6 to 90 served as donors. With a J-beta primer mix and a sample-barcoded 5' primer, a second PCR ran about 7 to 12 cycles. TCRdb re-called the 5' RACE reads with MiXCR, one entry per CDR3 protein. The sample shows over a million distinct CDR3 sequences, more than 40% of them seen only once. CDR1 SGHDT and CDR2 YYEEEE come from the germline V gene. This CDR3 comprises 14 residues. With V trimmed by 1 base and J by 8 bases, 2 bases remained unmatched. A remark on this clonotype: The antigen remains unidentified.

The V gene is TRBV5-6, the J gene TRBJ1-6, with 8 bases aligning to TRBD1. The sequencing input was blood. This TCR was recovered from a woman between 55 and 75 years old in good health. This CDR3 is CASSLRQGYSPLHF. CDR3 DNA sequence: TGTGCCAGCAGCTTGCGACAGGGGTATTCACCCCTCCACTTT.